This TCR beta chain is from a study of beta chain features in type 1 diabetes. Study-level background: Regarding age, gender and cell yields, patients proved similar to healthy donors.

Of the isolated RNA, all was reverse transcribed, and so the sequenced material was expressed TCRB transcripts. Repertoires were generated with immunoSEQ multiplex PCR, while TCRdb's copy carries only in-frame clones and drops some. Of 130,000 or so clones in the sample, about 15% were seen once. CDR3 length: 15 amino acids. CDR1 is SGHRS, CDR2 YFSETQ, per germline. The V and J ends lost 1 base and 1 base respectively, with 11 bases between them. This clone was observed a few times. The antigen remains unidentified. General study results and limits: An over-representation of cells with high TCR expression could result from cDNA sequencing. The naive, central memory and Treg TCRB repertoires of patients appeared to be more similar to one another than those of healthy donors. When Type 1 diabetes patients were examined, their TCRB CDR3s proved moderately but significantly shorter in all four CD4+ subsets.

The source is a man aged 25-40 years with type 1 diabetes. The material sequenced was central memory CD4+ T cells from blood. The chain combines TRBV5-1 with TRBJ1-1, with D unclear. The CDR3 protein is CASSLSGNPNTEAFF. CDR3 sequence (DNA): TGCGCCAGCAGCTTGTCTGGCAACCCGAACACTGAAGCTTTCTTT.